This T cell receptor (beta chain) comes out of a study of T cell responses to AZD1222 COVID-19 vaccine. Study-wide results and caveats: After two AZD1222 doses, spike-specific TCR breadth and depth rose versus day 0.

This clone turned up a few times. What it recognizes is unknown. This CDR3 is 12 amino acids long. Trimming took 9 bases from V and 7 from J, leaving 16 bases between them. CDR1 and CDR2 from the germline V gene are LNHDA and SQIVND (reference sequence). This table comes from immunoSEQ multiplex PCR, and its TCRdb copy is limited to in-frame clones, with some not included. The table has some 96,000 clones, 70% to 85% seen once. The sample consisted of peripheral blood, taken 28 days after the second AZD1222 dose. This clonotype was sampled from an adult who received the AZD1222 COVID-19 vaccine. The chain uses TRBV19 and TRBJ2-7, with TRBD2 as a possible D gene (6 bases). CDR3 protein: CASKGLAREQYF. The CDR3 DNA follows: TGTGCCAGCAAGGGCCTAGCGCGGGAGCAGTACTTC.